One sample yielded the 18 T cell receptor beta chains listed below, sequenced in a study of T cells in Graves' hyperthyroidism and ophthalmopathy. The investigators amplified TCR beta CDR3 regions from RNA transcripts. Using the HTBI primer set, a first-round RT-PCR was run on the TCR CDR3. TCRdb analysed the multiplex PCR reads with MiXCR anew, one entry per CDR3 protein. There are some 620,000 distinct CDR3 sequences in the sample; 15% to 20% occur only once, and 3% to 4% lies in the top ten. Sequencing was done on a sample of blood. These receptors originate from a woman aged 25 to 45 with Graves' hyperthyroidism.

The chain uses TRBV25-1 and TRBJ2-7; TRBD2 agrees at 7 bases. Germline V CDR1 and CDR2: MGHDK, SYGVNS. CDR3 length: 15 residues. The J segment lost 4 bases and the V segment lost 4 bases, leaving 10 bases of the junction unmatched. The CDR3 bases are TGTGCCAGCAGTGGATCAGTCCAGGGAGGGTACGAGCAGTACTTC. Residues: CASSGSVQGGYEQYF.

This clonotype was seen repeatedly, ten times or more. The chain recombines TRBV2 with TRBJ1-4; D possibly corresponds to TRBD1 (5 bases). Germline V CDR1 and CDR2: SNHLY, FYNNEI. The CDR3 spans 14 residues. Trimming shortened V by 3 bases and J by 5 bases, and 10 bases separated the two germline ends. The CDR3 reads CASSEGVRNEKLFF. The DNA of the CDR3 is TGTGCCAGCAGTGAGGGGGTGAGGAATGAAAAACTGTTTTTT.

This clonotype has just a few counts. The CDR3 DNA sequence: TGTGCCAGCAGCCAGACAGGCCAGGGGGACGAAAAACTGTTTTTT. It yields the protein CASSQTGQGDEKLFF. The chain is built from TRBV3-1 and TRBJ1-4; 7 bases line up with TRBD1. V shed 3 bases and J 8 bases; nucleotides not matched to a gene: 9. The germline gives CDR1 LGHDT, CDR2 YNNKEL (reference sequence). This CDR3 comprises 15 residues.

V and J are TRBV20-1 and TRBJ2-1; D gene uncertain. In germline, CDR1 is DFQATT, CDR2 SNEGSKA (reference sequence). This CDR3 has 10 amino acids. CDR3 in amino acids: CASLPREQFF. The CDR3 bases are TGCGCGTCCCTCCCCCGTGAGCAGTTCTTC.

The genes are TRBV29-1 and TRBJ2-7; D gene unclear. The germline V and J ends were trimmed by 4 bases and 5 bases, with 12 bases remaining between them. This CDR3 has 12 residues. Germline V gives CDR1 SQVTM, CDR2 ANQGSEA. CDR3 nucleotide sequence: TGCAGCGTTGCATTAAGGTATGACGAGCAGTACTTC. Translated, it gives CSVALRYDEQYF.

This clonotype has only a few counts. CDR3 DNA: TGTGCCAGCAGTTATCGGGAGGGGGAAAAACTGTTTTTT. It specifies CASSYREGEKLFF. The V and J genes are TRBV6-5 and TRBJ1-4, with D perhaps TRBD1 (5 bases). The V gene lost 3 bases and the J gene lost 8 bases, with 10 bases spanning the gap. Per the germline V gene, CDR1 is MNHEY and CDR2 is SVGAGI. The CDR3 is 13 amino acids.

A few counts support this clonotype. This sequence joins TRBV4-3 and TRBJ2-7; D gene uncertain. Germline V gene sequence: CDR1 LGHNA, CDR2 YSLEER. CDR3 size: 15 residues. Deletions cut 3 bases from V and 4 bases from J, with 16 bases between. The CDR3 DNA reads as TGCGCCAGCAGCCACTTAGCCTCCCTTCTGTACGAGCAGTACTTC. Translating it yields CASSHLASLLYEQYF.

This clonotype has a handful of counts. This rearrangement joins TRBV20-1 to TRBJ2-7; TRBD1 matches at 9 bases. CDR1 and CDR2 (germline): DFQATT, SNEGSKA (reference sequence). Trimming removed 1 base from V and 4 bases from J; junction bases left unmatched: 2. This CDR3 comprises 13 residues. CDR3 amino acids: CSARVGTGYEQYF. CDR3 bases: TGCAGTGCTAGAGTTGGGACAGGGTACGAGCAGTACTTC.

This clonotype appeared a few times. The V gene is TRBV4-1, the J gene TRBJ2-1; no reliable D call. Germline V gene sequence: CDR1 MGHRA, CDR2 YSYEKL. The CDR3 has 13 residues. The V gene lost 3 bases and the J gene lost 4 bases, with 7 bases spanning the gap. CDR3 nucleotides: TGCGCCAGCAGCCACGTCAATTACAATGAGCAGTTCTTC. As protein: CASSHVNYNEQFF.

The chain uses TRBV6-1 and TRBJ1-1; D remains unclear. The CDR3 covers 14 residues. Trimming took off 3 bases at V and 3 bases at J, with 11 bases between the two ends. CDR1 is MNHNS and CDR2 is SASEGT in the germline V gene. CDR3 bases: TGTGCCAGCAGTGATGCAGGAGTCTACACTGAAGCTTTCTTT. Protein product: CASSDAGVYTEAFF.

There are many counts of this clonotype. V gene TRBV7-2 combines with J gene TRBJ1-5; D is undetermined. Germline V gene lookup returns CDR1 SGHTA and CDR2 FQGNSA. Trimming removed 1 base at V and 7 bases at J, with 14 bases between. The CDR3 consists of 15 residues. DNA for the CDR3: TGTGCCAGCAGCTTAGAATACAGCTCCAAGCAGCCCCAGCATTTT. Translating gives CASSLEYSSKQPQHF. Full variable domain (outside the CDR3, taken from reference TRBV7-2 and TRBJ1-5): GAGVSQSPSNKVTEKGKDVELRCDPISGHTALYWYRQSLGQGLEFLIYFQGNSAPDKSGLPSDRFSAERTGGSVSTLTIQRTQQEDSAVYLCASSLEYSSKQPQHFGDGTRLSIL.

This clonotype was counted only a few times. The chain joins TRBV2 to TRBJ2-5, with a weak D call TRBD1 (5 bases). The CDR3 loop spans 14 amino acids. Germline V CDR1 and CDR2: SNHLY, FYNNEI. The V end was cut by 7 bases, the J end by 1 base, with 13 bases between. The CDR3 protein is CASNRNTTQETQYF. The DNA for the CDR3 is TGTGCCAGCAACAGGAATACAACCCAAGAGACCCAGTACTTC.

This clonotype was counted many times. The chain recombines TRBV3-1 with TRBJ1-2; 7 positions agree with TRBD1. The CDR3 length is 15 residues. Germline V gene lookup returns CDR1 LGHDT and CDR2 YNNKEL (reference sequence). V shed 2 bases and J 6 bases; nucleotides not matched to a gene: 9. CDR3 nucleotide sequence: TGTGCCAGCAGCCAACACTATGACAGGGCTCATGGCTACACCTTC. Translating gives CASSQHYDRAHGYTF.

The sample holds many counts of this clonotype. The chain uses TRBV28 and TRBJ1-2, with unresolved D. V dropped 3 bases and J dropped 1 base, with 6 bases sitting between them. The CDR3 runs to 13 residues. Germline CDR1 and CDR2: MDHEN and SYDVKM. CDR3 DNA sequence: TGTGCCAGCAGTTTGGTGGGTAACTATGGCTACACCTTC. This codes for CASSLVGNYGYTF.

The chain employs TRBV6-2 or TRBV6-3 and TRBJ2-7; TRBD2 is a possible D gene (6 bases). The germline V and J ends were trimmed by 6 bases and 0 bases, with 15 bases remaining between them. The CDR3 sequence is 15 residues long. From germline, CDR1 is MNHEY and CDR2 SVGEGT. CDR3 region: CASSLGDSSSYEQYF. CDR3 nucleotide sequence: TGTGCCAGCAGCCTCGGGGACTCCTCCTCCTACGAGCAGTACTTC.

This clonotype was seen only a few times. The V call is TRBV6-1, the J call TRBJ2-6; D is undetermined. This CDR3 is 14 amino acids long. V was cut by 1 base and J by 0 bases, with 1 base left in between. CDR1 is MNHNS and CDR2 is SASEGT in the germline V gene. CDR3 coding DNA: TGTGCCAGCAGTGAAGTCTCTGGGGCCAACGTCCTGACTTTC. This codes for CASSEVSGANVLTF.

The gene calls are TRBV7-9 and TRBJ2-7; TRBD1 is a possible D gene (5 bases). Trimming took 2 bases from V and 2 from J, leaving 16 bases between them. The germline V gene encodes CDR1 SEHNR and CDR2 FQNEAQ (reference sequence). The CDR3 totals 16 residues. The CDR3 coding sequence is TGTGCCAGCAGCTTAACGATGGCGACAGATCCCTACGAGCAGTACTTC. Protein sequence: CASSLTMATDPYEQYF.

This clonotype was seen at least ten times. Compared with germline, one end of the junction differs, possibly owing to a read error. The J gene is TRBJ2-3, the V gene TRBV5-1, with TRBD2 matching over 9 bases. Germline V lookup: CDR1 SGHRS, CDR2 YFSETQ. CDR3 length: 15 amino acids. CDR3 protein: CASSFSGSSTDTQYF. The CDR3 coding sequence is TGTGCCAGCAGCTTTAGCGGGAGTTCAACAGATACGCAGTATTTT.